A single sample gave rise to the 12 T cell receptor beta chains below, sequenced in a study of regulatory T cells in long-lasting Graves disease. According to the study, TCR beta libraries were built with iRepertoire HTBI primers and CDR3-region Arm-PCR. MiXCR, applied by TCRdb to the multiplex PCR reads, yields one record per CDR3 protein. Of 560,000 or so distinct CDR3 sequences detected, about 16% appear once; the ten largest clones hold more than 10%. The time point was: newly diagnosed GD, antithyroid drugs for less than 3 months. RNA from PBMCs was the source of the TCR library. This sample was also put to use in a study of T cells in Graves' hyperthyroidism and ophthalmopathy.

The specimen was peripheral blood mononuclear cells (PBMCs), collected at new diagnosis, from a patient treated with antithyroid drugs. These TCRs come from a man aged 18 to 30 with Graves disease.

Ten or more counts support this clonotype. This sequence joins TRBV6-2 or TRBV6-3 and TRBJ1-2, with unresolved D. CDR3 length: 16 residues. Germline CDR1 is MNHEY and CDR2 is SVGEGT. V was clipped by 5 bases and J by 1 base, with 17 bases between them. This chain's CDR3 is CASSAPRSGINYGYTF. In DNA form, the CDR3 reads TGTGCCAGCAGTGCGCCTCGCTCCGGAATTAACTATGGCTACACCTTC.

This clonotype was seen repeatedly, ten times or more. The CDR3 DNA sequence: TGTGCCAGCAGTGCTGGGAGATCTAACTATGGCTACACCTTC. It codes for CASSAGRSNYGYTF. J is TRBJ1-2 and V is TRBV2; D ambiguous. The CDR3 has 14 residues. Germline loops: CDR1 SNHLY, CDR2 FYNNEI. The V gene lost 4 bases and the J gene lost 0 bases, with 9 bases spanning the gap. The full variable domain, rest sourced from reference TRBV2 and TRBJ1-2, is EPEVTQTPSHQVTQMGQEVILRCVPISNHLYFYWYRQILGQKVEFLVSFYNNEISEKSEIFDDQFSVERPDGSNFTLKIRSTKLEDSAMYFCASSAGRSNYGYTFGSGTRLTVV.

This clonotype was observed many times. The rearrangement joins TRBV5-8 to TRBJ2-7; tentatively, D is TRBD2 (6 bases). The germline CDR1 and CDR2 sequences are SGHTS and YDEGEE. V lost 5 bases, J lost 5 bases, and 11 bases lay in between. This CDR3 contains 12 residues. CDR3 sequence (DNA): TGTGCCAGCAGTTATTGGAGGGACGAGCAGTACTTC. As protein: CASSYWRDEQYF.

The CDR3 sequence: CSASRVDEAFF. The CDR3, as DNA: TGCAGTGCTAGCCGAGTGGATGAAGCTTTCTTT. This chain joins TRBV20-1 and TRBJ1-1; D is undetermined. V lost 3 bases, J lost 7 bases, and 9 bases lay in between. The CDR3 runs to 11 residues. Germline CDR1 is DFQATT and CDR2 is SNEGSKA (reference sequence).

This clonotype appeared many times. The V call is TRBV20-1, the J call TRBJ2-7; D possibly corresponds to TRBD2 (5 bases). The length of the CDR3 is 15 residues. Trimming took off 6 bases at V and 0 bases at J, with 18 bases between the two ends. Germline CDR1 DFQATT, CDR2 SNEGSKA (reference sequence). DNA of the CDR3: TGCAGTGCCCCTAGCCCAGCCAGCCTCTCCTACGAGCAGTACTTC. It specifies CSAPSPASLSYEQYF.

In this sample, this clonotype turned up many times. The chain recombines TRBV20-1 with TRBJ2-7; 13 bases align to TRBD2. Germline V gene data show CDR1 as DFQATT and CDR2 as SNEGSKA (reference sequence). This CDR3 has 17 residues. The V gene end was trimmed by 4 bases and the J gene end by 0 bases; junction bases not matched to a gene: 9. The CDR3 sequence is CSANRLAGGKSSYEQYF. CDR3 in DNA: TGCAGTGCTAATCGACTAGCGGGAGGTAAAAGCTCCTACGAGCAGTACTTC.

A note on this clonotype: Germline and junction disagree at one end, which may indicate a read error. This chain joins TRBV7-8 and TRBJ2-7; 7 positions agree with TRBD2. Germline CDR1 reads SGHVS; CDR2 reads FQNEAQ. This CDR3 comprises 12 residues. In DNA form, the CDR3 reads TGTGCCAGCGGGCAGGGAGGGGTCGCCGAGGACTTC. This translates into CASGQGGVAEDF.

The chain combines TRBV2 with TRBJ2-3, with D unclear. V was cut by 0 bases and J by 2 bases, with 9 bases left in between. The CDR3 consists of 15 residues. Germline assignment: CDR1 SNHLY and CDR2 FYNNEI. The CDR3 sequence is CASSEAPLTTDTQYF. DNA for the CDR3: TGTGCCAGCAGTGAAGCACCCCTAACCACAGATACGCAGTATTTT.

The V gene is TRBV4-1, the J gene TRBJ2-3; no clear D. The CDR3 is made up of 14 amino acids. V dropped 5 bases and J dropped 6 bases, with 15 bases sitting between them. Germline CDR1 reads MGHRA; CDR2 reads YSYEKL. The CDR3 DNA follows: TGCGCCAGCAGCTTCCAATTTACGCCCGATACGCAGTATTTT. Its translation is CASSFQFTPDTQYF.

This clonotype has only a few counts. The V and J genes are TRBV9 and TRBJ1-4, with 11 bases lining up with TRBD1. Germline CDR1 is SGDLS and CDR2 is YYNGEE. V lost 3 bases and J lost 7; bases outside the gene matches: 5. This CDR3 is built from 15 residues. CDR3 in amino acids: CASSDPDRGLEKLFF. DNA of the CDR3: TGTGCCAGCAGCGATCCGGACAGGGGGCTTGAAAAACTGTTTTTT. The full variable domain, in which reference TRBV9 and TRBJ1-4 provide the parts outside the CDR3, is DSGVTQTPKHLITATGQRVTLRCSPRSGDLSVYWYQQSLDQGLQFLIQYYNGEERAKGNILERFSAQQFPDLHSELNLSSLELGDSALYFCASSDPDRGLEKLFFGSGTQLSVL.

This clonotype was seen repeatedly, ten times or more. The V and J genes are TRBV2 and TRBJ2-7, with D tentatively TRBD1 (5 bases). The CDR3 has 11 amino acids. Trimming left V 6 bases short and J 9 bases short, with 12 bases between. The germline V gene encodes CDR1 SNHLY and CDR2 FYNNEI. In DNA, the CDR3 is TGTGCCAGCAGAGACTCAGGGTCGCAGTACTTC. Translated: CASRDSGSQYF.

This clonotype was seen ten or more times. The rearrangement uses TRBV30 and TRBJ2-7; 7 bases agree with TRBD1. V trimming: 2 bases; J trimming: 2 bases; junction bases outside the gene matches: 6. The germline CDR1 and CDR2 sequences are GTSNPN and SVGIG (reference sequence). The CDR3 extends over 14 amino acids. In nucleotides, the CDR3 is TGTGCCTGGAGTTTCGTGACAGGGCCCTACGAGCAGTACTTC. This encodes CAWSFVTGPYEQYF. The variable domain in full, completed from reference TRBV30 and TRBJ2-7, reads SQTIHQWPATLVQPVGSPLSLECTVEGTSNPNLYWYRQAAGRGLQLLFYSVGIGQISSEVPQNLSASRPQDRQFILSSKKLLLSDSGFYLCAWSFVTGPYEQYFGPGTRLTVT.